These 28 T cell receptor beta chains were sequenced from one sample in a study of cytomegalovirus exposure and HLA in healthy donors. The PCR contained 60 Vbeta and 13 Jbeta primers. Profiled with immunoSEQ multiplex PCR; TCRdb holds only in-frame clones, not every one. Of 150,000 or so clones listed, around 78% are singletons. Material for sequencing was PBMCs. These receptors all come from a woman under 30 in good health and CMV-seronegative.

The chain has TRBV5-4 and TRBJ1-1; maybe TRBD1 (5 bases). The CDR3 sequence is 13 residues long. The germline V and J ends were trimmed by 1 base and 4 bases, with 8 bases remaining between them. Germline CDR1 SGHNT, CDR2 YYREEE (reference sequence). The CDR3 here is CASSLWRGTEAFF. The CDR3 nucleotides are TGTGCCAGCAGCTTGTGGAGGGGCACTGAAGCTTTCTTT.

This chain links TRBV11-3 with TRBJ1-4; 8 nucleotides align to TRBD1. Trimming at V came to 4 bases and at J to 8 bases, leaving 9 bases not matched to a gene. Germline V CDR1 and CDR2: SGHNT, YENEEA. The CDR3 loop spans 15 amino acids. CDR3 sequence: CASSYWTGTEEKLFF. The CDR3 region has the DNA TGTGCCAGCAGCTACTGGACAGGGACGGAGGAAAAACTGTTTTTT.

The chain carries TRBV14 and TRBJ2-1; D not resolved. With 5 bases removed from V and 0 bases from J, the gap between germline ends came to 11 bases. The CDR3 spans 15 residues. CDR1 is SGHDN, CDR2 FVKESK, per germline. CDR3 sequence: CASSLRLVSYNEQFF. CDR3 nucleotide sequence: TGTGCCAGCAGCTTGCGTTTAGTCTCCTACAATGAGCAGTTCTTC.

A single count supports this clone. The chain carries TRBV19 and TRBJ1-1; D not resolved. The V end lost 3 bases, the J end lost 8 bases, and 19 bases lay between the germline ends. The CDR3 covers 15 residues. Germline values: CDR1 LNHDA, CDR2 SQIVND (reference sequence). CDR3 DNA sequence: TGTGCCAGTAGTATTTTGCGGGGTGCTCCACCGGAAGCTTTCTTT. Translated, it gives CASSILRGAPPEAFF.

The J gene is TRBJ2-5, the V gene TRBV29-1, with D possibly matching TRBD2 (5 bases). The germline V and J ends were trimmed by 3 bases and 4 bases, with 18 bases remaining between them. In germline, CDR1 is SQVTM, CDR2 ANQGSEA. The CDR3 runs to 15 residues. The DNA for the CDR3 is TGCAGCGTTGACGGGCAGCGGCTACGCCGAGAGACCCAGTACTTC. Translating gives CSVDGQRLRRETQYF.

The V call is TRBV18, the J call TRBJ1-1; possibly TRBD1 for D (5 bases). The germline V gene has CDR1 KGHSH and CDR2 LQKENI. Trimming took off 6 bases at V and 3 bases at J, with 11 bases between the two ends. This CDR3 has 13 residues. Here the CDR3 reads CASSPGHDTEAFF. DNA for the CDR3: TGTGCCAGCTCCCCTGGACATGACACTGAAGCTTTCTTT.

CDR3 nucleotides: TGCGCCAGCAGCCAAGAGGGAGATGAAGCTTTCTTT. Translated, it gives CASSQEGDEAFF. The gene calls are TRBV4-1 and TRBJ1-1; D call uncertain. Germline V gene sequence: CDR1 MGHRA, CDR2 YSYEKL. V dropped 0 bases and J dropped 7 bases, with 6 bases sitting between them. CDR3 size: 12 residues.

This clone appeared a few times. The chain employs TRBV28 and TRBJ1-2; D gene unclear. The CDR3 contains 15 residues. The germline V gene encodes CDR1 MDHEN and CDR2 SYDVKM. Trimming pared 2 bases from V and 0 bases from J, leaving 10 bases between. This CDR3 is CASSLAGSTNYGYTF. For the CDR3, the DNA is TGTGCCAGCAGTTTAGCGGGGTCGACTAACTATGGCTACACCTTC.

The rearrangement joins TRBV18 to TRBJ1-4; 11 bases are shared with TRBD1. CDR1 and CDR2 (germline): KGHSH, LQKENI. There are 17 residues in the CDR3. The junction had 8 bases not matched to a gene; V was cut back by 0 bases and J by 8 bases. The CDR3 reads CASSPPSDRGRVEKLFF. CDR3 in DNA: TGTGCCAGCTCACCACCCTCGGACAGGGGGCGCGTCGAAAAACTGTTTTTT.

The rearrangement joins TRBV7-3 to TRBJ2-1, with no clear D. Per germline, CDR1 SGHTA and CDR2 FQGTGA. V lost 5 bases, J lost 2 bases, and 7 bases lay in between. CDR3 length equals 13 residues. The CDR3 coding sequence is TGTGCCAGCAGCGCCCAGGCCTACAATGAGCAGTTCTTC. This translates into CASSAQAYNEQFF.

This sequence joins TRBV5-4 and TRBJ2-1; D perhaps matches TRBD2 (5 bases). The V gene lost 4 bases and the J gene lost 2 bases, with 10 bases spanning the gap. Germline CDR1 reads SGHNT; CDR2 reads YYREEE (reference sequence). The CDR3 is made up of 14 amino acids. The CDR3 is CASSRGGAYNEQFF. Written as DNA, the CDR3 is TGTGCCAGCAGCCGGGGTGGGGCCTACAATGAGCAGTTCTTC.

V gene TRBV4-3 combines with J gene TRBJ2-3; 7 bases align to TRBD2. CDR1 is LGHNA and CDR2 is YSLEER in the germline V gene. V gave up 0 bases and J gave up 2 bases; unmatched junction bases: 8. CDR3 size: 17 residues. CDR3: CASSQDLSSGYTDTQYF. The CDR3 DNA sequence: TGCGCCAGCAGCCAAGATTTGAGTAGCGGGTACACAGATACGCAGTATTTT.

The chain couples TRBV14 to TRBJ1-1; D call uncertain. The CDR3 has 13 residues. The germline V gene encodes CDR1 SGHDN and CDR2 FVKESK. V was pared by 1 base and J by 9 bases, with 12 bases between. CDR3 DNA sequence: TGTGCCAGCAGCCAAGTGCGGGGAAGCAAAGCTTTCTTT. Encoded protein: CASSQVRGSKAFF.

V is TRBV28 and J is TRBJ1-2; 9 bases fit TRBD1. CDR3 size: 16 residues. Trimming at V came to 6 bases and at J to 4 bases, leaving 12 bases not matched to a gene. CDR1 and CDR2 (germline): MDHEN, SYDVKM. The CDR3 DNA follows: TGTGCCAGCAGGTCACCCTCCGGGACAGGGTTCTATGGCTACACCTTC. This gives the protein CASRSPSGTGFYGYTF.

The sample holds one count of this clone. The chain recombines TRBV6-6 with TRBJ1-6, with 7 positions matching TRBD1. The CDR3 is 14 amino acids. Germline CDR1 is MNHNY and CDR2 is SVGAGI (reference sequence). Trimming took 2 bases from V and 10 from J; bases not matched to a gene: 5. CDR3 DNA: TGTGCCAGCAGTTACGACAGGGTTGGATCACCCCTCCACTTT. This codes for CASSYDRVGSPLHF.

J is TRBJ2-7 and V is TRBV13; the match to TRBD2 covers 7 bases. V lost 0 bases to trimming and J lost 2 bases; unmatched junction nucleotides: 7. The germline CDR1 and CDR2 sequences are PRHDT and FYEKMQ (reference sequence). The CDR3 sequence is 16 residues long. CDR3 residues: CASSLGQAGPAYEQYV. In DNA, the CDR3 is TGTGCCAGCAGCTTAGGCCAAGCGGGACCGGCCTACGAGCAGTACGTC.

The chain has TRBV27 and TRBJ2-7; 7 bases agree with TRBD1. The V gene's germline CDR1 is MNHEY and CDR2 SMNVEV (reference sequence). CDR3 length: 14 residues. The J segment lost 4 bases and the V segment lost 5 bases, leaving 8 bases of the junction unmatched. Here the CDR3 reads CASSLRDSQYEQYF. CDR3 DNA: TGTGCCAGCAGTCTCCGGGACAGTCAATACGAGCAGTACTTC.

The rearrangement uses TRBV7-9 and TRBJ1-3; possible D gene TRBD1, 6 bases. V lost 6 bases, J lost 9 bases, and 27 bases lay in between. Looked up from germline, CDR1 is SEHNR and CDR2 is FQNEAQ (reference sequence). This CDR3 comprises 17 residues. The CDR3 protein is CASSQGPGDNLGATIYF. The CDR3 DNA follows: TGTGCCAGCAGTCAAGGGCCAGGGGACAACCTGGGAGCCACCATATATTTT.

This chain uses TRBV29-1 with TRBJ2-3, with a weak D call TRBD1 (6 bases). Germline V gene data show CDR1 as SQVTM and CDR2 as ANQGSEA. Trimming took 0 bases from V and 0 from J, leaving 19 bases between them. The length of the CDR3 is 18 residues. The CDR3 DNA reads TGCAGCGTTGAAGATCCCCAGGGGCCCCTGGCTAGCACAGATACGCAGTATTTT. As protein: CSVEDPQGPLASTDTQYF.

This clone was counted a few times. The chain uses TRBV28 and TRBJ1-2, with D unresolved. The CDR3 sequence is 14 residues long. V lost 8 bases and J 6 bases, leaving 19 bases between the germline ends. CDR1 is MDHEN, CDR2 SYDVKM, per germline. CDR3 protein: CASHPQVRPNGYTF. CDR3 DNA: TGTGCCAGCCACCCCCAGGTGCGCCCAAATGGCTACACCTTC.

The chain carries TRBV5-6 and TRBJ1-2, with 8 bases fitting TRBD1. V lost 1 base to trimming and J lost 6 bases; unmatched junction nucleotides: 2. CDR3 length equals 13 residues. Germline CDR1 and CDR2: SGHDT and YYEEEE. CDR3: CASSLQGADGYTF. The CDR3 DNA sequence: TGTGCCAGCAGCTTGCAGGGGGCGGATGGCTACACCTTC.

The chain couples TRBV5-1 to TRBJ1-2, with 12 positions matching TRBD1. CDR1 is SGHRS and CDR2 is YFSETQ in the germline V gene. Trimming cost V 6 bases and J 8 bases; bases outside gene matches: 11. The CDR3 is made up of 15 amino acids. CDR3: CASTQAGDRGLGYTF. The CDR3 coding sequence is TGCGCCAGCACCCAGGCGGGGGACAGGGGGCTCGGCTACACCTTC.

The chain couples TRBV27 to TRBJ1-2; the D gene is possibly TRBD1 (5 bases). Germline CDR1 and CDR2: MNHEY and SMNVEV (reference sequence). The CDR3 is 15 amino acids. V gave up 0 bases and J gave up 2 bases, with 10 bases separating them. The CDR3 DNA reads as TGTGCCAGCAGTTTATCGGCAGGGTCGAACTATGGCTACACCTTC. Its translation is CASSLSAGSNYGYTF.

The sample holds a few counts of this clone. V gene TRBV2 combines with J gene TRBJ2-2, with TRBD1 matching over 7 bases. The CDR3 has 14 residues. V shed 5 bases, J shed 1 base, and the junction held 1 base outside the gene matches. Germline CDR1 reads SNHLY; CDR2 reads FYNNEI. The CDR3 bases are TGTGCCAGCAGTTGGGACAGGAACACCGGGGAGCTGTTTTTT. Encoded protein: CASSWDRNTGELFF.

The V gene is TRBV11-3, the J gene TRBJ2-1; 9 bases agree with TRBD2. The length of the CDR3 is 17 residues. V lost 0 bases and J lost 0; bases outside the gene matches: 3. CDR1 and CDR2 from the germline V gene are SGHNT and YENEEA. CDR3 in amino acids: CASSLDLAGRSYNEQFF. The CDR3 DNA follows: TGTGCCAGCAGCTTAGATCTAGCGGGACGCTCCTACAATGAGCAGTTCTTC.

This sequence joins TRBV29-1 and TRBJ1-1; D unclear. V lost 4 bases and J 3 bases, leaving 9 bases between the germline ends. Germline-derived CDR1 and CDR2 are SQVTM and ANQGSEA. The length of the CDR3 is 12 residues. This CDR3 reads CSVGAQYTEAFF. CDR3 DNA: TGCAGCGTTGGGGCCCAATACACTGAAGCTTTCTTT.

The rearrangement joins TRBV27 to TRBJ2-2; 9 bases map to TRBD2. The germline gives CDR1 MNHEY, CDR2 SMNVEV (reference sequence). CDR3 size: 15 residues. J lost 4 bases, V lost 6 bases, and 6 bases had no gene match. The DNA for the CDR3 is TGTGCCAGCAGGGGAGCTAGCGGGGCCACCGGGGAGCTGTTTTTT. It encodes CASRGASGATGELFF.

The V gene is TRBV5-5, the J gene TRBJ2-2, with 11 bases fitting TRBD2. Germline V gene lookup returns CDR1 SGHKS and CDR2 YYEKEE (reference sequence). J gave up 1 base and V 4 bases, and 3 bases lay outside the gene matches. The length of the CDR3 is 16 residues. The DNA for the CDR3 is TGTGCCAGCAGCAAGGGACTAGCGGAGAACACCGGGGAGCTGTTTTTT. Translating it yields CASSKGLAENTGELFF.